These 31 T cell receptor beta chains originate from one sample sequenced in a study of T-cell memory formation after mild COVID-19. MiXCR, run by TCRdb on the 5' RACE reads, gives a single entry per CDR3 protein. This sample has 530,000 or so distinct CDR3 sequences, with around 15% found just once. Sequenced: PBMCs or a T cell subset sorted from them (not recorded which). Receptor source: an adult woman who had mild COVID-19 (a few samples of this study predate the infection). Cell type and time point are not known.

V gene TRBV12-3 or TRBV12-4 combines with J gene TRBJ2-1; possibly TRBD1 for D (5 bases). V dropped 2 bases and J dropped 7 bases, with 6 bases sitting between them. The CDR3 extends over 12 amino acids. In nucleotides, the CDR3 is TGTGCCAGCAGTTTATGGACAAATGAGCAGTTCTTC. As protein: CASSLWTNEQFF.

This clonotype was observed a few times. The CDR3 loop is CASSLAAGAYEQYF. As DNA, the CDR3 is TGCGCCAGCAGCTTGGCAGCGGGGGCCTACGAGCAGTACTTC. The chain carries TRBV5-1 and TRBJ2-7, with 8 nucleotides matching TRBD2. The CDR3 sequence is 14 residues long. Trimming at V came to 0 bases and at J to 2 bases, leaving 1 base not matched to a gene. Looked up from germline, CDR1 is SGHRS and CDR2 is YFSETQ. Full variable domain (outside the CDR3, taken from reference TRBV5-1 and TRBJ2-7): KAGVTQTPRYLIKTRGQQVTLSCSPISGHRSVSWYQQTPGQGLQFLFEYFSETQRNKGNFPGRFSGRQFSNSRSEMNVSTLELGDSALYLCASSLAAGAYEQYFGPGTRLTVT.

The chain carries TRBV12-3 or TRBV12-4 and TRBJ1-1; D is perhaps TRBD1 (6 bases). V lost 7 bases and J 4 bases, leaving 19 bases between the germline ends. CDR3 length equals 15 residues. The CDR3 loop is CASIETRDTFTEAFF. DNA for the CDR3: TGTGCCAGCATAGAGACGCGGGACACCTTCACTGAAGCTTTCTTT.

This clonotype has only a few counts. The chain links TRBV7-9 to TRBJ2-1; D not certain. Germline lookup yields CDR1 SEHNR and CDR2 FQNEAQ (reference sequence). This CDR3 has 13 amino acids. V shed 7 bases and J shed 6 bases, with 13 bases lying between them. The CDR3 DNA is TGTGCCAGCACAACACTGGGTACCAATGAGCAGTTCTTC. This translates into CASTTLGTNEQFF.

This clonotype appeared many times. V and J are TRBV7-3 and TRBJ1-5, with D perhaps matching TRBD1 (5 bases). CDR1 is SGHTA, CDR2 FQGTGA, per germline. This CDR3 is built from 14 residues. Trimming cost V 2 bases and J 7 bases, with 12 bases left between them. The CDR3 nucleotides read TGTGCCAGCAGCTTAGAGGGGTCCGGGCAGCCCCAGCATTTT. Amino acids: CASSLEGSGQPQHF.

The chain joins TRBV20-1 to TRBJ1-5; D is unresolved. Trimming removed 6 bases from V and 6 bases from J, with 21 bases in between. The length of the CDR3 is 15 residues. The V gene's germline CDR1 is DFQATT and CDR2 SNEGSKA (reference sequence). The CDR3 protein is CSAVRTLGNGQPQHF. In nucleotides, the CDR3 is TGCAGTGCCGTCAGGACCCTGGGGAATGGTCAGCCCCAGCATTTT.

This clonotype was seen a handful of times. CDR3 sequence (DNA): TGCAGTGCTAAACGGGGTAGCAATCAGCCCCAGCATTTT. It yields the protein CSAKRGSNQPQHF. V and J are TRBV20-1 and TRBJ1-5, with D unclear. V lost 4 bases, J lost 0 bases, and 7 bases lay in between. Per the germline V gene, CDR1 is DFQATT and CDR2 is SNEGSKA (reference sequence). CDR3 length: 13 residues.

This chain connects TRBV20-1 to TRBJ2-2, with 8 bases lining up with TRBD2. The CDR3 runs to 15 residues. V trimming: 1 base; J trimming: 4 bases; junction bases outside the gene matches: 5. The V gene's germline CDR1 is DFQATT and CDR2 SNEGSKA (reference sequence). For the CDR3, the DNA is TGCAGTGCTAGAGGGTGGAGCGGGGGCACCGGGGAGCTGTTTTTT. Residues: CSARGWSGGTGELFF.

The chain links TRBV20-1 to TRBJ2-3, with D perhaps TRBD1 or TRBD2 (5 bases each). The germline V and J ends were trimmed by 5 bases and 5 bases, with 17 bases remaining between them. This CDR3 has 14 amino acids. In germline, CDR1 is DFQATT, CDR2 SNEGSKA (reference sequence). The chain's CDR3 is CSARAPGDGDTQYF. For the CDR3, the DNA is TGCAGTGCTCGCGCCCCCGGGGACGGAGATACGCAGTATTTT.

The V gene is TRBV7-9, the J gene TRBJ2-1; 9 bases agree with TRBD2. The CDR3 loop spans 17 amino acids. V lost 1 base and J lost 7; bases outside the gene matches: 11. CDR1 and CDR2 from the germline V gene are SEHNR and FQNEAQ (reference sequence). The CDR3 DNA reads TGTGCCAGCAGCTTAGAACTCAGTAGCGGGAGTTTGAATGAGCAGTTCTTC. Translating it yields CASSLELSSGSLNEQFF.

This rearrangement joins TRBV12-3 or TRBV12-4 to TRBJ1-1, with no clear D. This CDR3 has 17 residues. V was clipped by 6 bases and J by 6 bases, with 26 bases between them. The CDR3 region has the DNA TGTGCCAGCAGAGAAAACCCGGGGTCAGGAATGGTCCCTGAAGCTTTCTTT. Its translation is CASRENPGSGMVPEAFF.

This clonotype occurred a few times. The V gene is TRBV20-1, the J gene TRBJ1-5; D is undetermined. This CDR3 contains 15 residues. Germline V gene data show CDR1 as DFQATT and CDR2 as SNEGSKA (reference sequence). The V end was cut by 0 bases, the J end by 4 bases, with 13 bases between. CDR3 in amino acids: CSARDEGRYNQPQHF. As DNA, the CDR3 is TGCAGTGCTAGAGATGAAGGGCGCTATAATCAGCCCCAGCATTTT.

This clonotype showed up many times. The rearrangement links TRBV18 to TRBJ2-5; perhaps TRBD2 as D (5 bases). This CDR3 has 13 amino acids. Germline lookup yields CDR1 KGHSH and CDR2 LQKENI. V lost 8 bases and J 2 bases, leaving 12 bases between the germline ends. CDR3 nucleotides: TGTGCCAGCAGCCCCGGGATTCAAGAGACCCAGTACTTC. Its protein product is CASSPGIQETQYF.

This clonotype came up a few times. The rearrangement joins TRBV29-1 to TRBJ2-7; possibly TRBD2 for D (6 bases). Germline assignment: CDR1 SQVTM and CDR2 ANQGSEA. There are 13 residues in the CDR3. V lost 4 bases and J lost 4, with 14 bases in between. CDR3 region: CSVGTGEEYEQYF. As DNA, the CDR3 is TGCAGCGTTGGAACGGGAGAAGAGTACGAGCAGTACTTC.

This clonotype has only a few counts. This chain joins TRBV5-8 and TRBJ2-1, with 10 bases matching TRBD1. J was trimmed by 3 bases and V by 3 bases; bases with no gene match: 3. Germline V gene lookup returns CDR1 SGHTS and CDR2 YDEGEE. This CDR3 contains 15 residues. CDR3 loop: CASSWGQGIYNEQFF. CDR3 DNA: TGTGCCAGCAGCTGGGGACAGGGGATCTACAATGAGCAGTTCTTC.

Here the CDR3 reads CASSYRGGAGPSNTEAFF. In nucleotides, the CDR3 is TGTGCCAGCAGTTACCGCGGGGGGGCAGGGCCATCGAACACTGAAGCTTTCTTT. This sequence joins TRBV6-5 and TRBJ1-1; D is possibly TRBD1 (6 bases). The V end lost 2 bases, the J end lost 1 base, and 20 bases lay between the germline ends. Germline values: CDR1 MNHEY, CDR2 SVGAGI. The CDR3 has 18 residues.

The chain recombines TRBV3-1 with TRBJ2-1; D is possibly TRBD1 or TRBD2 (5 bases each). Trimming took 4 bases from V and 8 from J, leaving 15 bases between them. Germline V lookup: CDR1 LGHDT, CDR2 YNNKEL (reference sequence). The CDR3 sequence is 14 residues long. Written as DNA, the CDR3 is TGTGCCAGCAGCCCTTGGGACGTGGGGGATGAGCAGTTCTTC. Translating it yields CASSPWDVGDEQFF.

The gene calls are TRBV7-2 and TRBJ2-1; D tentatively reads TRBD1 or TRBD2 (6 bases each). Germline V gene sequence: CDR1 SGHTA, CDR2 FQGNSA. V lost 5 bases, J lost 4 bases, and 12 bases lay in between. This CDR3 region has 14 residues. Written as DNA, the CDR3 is TGTGCCAGCAGCCCCTGGAGGGGGTACAATGAGCAGTTCTTC. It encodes CASSPWRGYNEQFF.

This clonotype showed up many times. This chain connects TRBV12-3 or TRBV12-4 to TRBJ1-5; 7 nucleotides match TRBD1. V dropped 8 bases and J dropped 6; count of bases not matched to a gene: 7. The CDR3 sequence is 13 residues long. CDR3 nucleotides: TGTGCCAGCTCTGGAGGGGGCATTCAGCCCCAGCATTTT. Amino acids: CASSGGGIQPQHF.

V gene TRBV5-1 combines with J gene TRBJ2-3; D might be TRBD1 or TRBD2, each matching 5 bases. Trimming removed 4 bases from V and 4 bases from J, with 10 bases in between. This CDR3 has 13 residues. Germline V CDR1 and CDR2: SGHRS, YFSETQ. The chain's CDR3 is CASSQGPADTQYF. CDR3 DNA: TGCGCCAGCAGCCAGGGACCCGCAGATACGCAGTATTTT.

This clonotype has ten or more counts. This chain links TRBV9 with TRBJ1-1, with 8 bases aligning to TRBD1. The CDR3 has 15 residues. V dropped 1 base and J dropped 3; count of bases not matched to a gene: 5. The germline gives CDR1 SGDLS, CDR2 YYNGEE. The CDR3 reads CASSVQGAGDTEAFF. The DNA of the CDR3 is TGTGCCAGCAGCGTACAGGGGGCAGGAGACACTGAAGCTTTCTTT.

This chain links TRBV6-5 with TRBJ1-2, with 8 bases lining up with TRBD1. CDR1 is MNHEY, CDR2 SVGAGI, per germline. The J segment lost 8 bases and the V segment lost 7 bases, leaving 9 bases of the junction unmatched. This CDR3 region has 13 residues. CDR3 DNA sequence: TGTGCCAGCACCCGGCAGGGGGCGAGGGGCTACACCTTC. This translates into CASTRQGARGYTF.

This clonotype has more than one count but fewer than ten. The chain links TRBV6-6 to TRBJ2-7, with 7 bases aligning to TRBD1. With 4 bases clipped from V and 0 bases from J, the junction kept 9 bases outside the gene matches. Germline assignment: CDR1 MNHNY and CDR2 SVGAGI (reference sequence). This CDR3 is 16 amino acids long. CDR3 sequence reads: CASSFQDRVISYEQYF. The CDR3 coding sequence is TGTGCCAGCAGTTTCCAAGACAGGGTAATCTCCTACGAGCAGTACTTC.

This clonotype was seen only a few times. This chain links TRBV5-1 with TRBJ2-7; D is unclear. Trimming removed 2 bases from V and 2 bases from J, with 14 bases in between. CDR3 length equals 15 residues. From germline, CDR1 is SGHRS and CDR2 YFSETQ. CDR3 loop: CASSFTGHTTYEQYF. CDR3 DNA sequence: TGCGCCAGCAGCTTCACGGGCCACACAACCTACGAGCAGTACTTC. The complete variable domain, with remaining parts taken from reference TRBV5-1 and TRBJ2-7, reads KAGVTQTPRYLIKTRGQQVTLSCSPISGHRSVSWYQQTPGQGLQFLFEYFSETQRNKGNFPGRFSGRQFSNSRSEMNVSTLELGDSALYLCASSFTGHTTYEQYFGPGTRLTVT.

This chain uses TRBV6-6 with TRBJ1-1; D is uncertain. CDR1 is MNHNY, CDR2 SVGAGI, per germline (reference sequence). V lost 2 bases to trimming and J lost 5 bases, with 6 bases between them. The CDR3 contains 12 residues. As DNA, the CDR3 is TGTGCCAGCAGTTACCGGGCAACTGAAGCTTTCTTT. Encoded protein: CASSYRATEAFF.

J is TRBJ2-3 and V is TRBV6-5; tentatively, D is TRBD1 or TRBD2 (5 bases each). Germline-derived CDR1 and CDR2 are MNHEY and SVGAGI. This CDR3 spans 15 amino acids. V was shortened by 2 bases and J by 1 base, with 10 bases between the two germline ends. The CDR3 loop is CASSYGRGGTDTQYF. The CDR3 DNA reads TGTGCCAGCAGTTACGGACGAGGGGGCACAGATACGCAGTATTTT.

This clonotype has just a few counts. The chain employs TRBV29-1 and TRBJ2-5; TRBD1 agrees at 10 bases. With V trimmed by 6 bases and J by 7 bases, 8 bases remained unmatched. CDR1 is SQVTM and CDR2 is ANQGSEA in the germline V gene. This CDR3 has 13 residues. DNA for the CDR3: TGCAGCGTCGGGACAGGGGCCTTGGGGACCCAGTACTTC. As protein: CSVGTGALGTQYF.

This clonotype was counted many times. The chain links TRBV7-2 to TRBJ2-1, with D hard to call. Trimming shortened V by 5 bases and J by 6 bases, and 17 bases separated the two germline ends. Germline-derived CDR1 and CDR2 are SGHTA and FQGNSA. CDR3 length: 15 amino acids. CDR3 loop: CASSSYGSVANEQFF. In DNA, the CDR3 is TGTGCCAGCAGCAGCTATGGATCTGTGGCCAATGAGCAGTTCTTC.

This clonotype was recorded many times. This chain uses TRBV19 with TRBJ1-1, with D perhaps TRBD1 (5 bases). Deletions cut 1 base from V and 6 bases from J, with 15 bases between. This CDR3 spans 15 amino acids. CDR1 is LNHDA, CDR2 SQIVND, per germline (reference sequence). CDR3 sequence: CASSIVAGPFSEAFF. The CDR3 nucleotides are TGTGCCAGTAGTATAGTGGCAGGGCCCTTTTCTGAAGCTTTCTTT.

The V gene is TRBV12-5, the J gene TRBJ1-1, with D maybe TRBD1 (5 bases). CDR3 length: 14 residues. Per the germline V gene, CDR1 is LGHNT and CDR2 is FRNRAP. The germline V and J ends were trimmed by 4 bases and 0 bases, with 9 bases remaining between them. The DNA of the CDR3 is TGTGCTAGTGGTTGGGGAGGGGTGAACACTGAAGCTTTCTTT. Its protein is CASGWGGVNTEAFF.

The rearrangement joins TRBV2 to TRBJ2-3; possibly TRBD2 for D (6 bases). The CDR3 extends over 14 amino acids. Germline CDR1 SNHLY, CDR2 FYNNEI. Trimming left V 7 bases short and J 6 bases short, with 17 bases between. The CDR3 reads CASTREGGGDTQYF. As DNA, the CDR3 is TGTGCCAGCACCCGAGAGGGAGGTGGGGATACGCAGTATTTT.